This T cell receptor (beta chain) originates from a study of blood T cell repertoires in COVID-19. Whole-study context: The United States, Italy and Spain supplied acute and convalescent COVID-19 samples. Sample material is recorded as cDNA or gDNA derived from T cells, B-cell-depleted T cells, or PBMCs.

The V gene's germline CDR1 is LNHDA and CDR2 SQIVND (reference sequence). Trimming took 4 bases from V and 3 from J, leaving 16 bases between them. This CDR3 is 17 amino acids long. As processed by the authors: Researchers report that nucleated cell counts were estimated from reference gene primer amplification. Some clones are missing from TCRdb's copy, which holds only in-frame ones; the method was immunoSEQ multiplex PCR. Clone size and V and J calls were adopted from that table, with D and trimming inferred from the DNA. In the table there are around 140,000 clones, 75% to 85% of which are singletons.

This sequence was found in a man in his sixties with active or convalescent COVID-19. The rearrangement joins TRBV19 to TRBJ1-6, with D perhaps TRBD1 (5 bases). The sequenced material came from peripheral blood. The CDR3 loop reads CASSRVVQGYYNSPLHF. The CDR3 region has the DNA TGTGCCAGTAGTAGGGTGGTTCAGGGCTACTATAATTCACCCCTCCACTTT. Full variable domain (rest looked up from reference TRBV19 and TRBJ1-6): DGGITQSPKYLFRKEGQNVTLSCEQNLNHDAMYWYRQDPGQGLRLIYYSQIVNDFQKGDIAEGYSVSREKKESFPLTVTSAQKNPTAFYLCASSRVVQGYYNSPLHFGNGTRLTVT.